This T cell receptor beta chain is drawn from a study of regulatory T cells in long-lasting Graves disease. This clonotype showed up many times. Through Arm-PCR of CDR3 regions and iRepertoire HTBI primers, TCR beta libraries were built. MiXCR, applied by TCRdb to the multiplex PCR reads, yields one record per CDR3 protein. This table holds 350,000 to 450,000 distinct CDR3 sequences, roughly 15% found once. Noted time point: newly diagnosed GD, antithyroid drugs for less than 3 months. The TCR library was made from RNA that had been extracted from PBMCs in TRIzol. The same sample was also used in a study of T cells in Graves' hyperthyroidism and ophthalmopathy. From that paper: Absence of ophthalmopathy progression within 18 months defined stable Graves' hyperthyroidism. In making diagnoses, clinical symptoms, serum thyroxine and TRAb, thyroid ultrasound and orbital computed tomography were all used. Clonotypes that were expanded in thyroid above 0.001 mostly appeared in blood too.

This material consisted of peripheral blood mononuclear cells (PBMCs), taken at new diagnosis, from a patient treated with antithyroid drugs. The sequence was collected from a woman in her forties with Graves disease.

CDR3 bases: TGTGCCAGCAGTGAATCTTCGCGGGGCGAAGAGACCCAGTACTTC. Protein: CASSESSRGEETQYF. The chain has TRBV2 and TRBJ2-5; maybe TRBD2 (6 bases). The CDR3 has 15 amino acids. Looked up from germline, CDR1 is SNHLY and CDR2 is FYNNEI. Trimming shortened V by 2 bases and J by 3 bases, and 13 bases separated the two germline ends.